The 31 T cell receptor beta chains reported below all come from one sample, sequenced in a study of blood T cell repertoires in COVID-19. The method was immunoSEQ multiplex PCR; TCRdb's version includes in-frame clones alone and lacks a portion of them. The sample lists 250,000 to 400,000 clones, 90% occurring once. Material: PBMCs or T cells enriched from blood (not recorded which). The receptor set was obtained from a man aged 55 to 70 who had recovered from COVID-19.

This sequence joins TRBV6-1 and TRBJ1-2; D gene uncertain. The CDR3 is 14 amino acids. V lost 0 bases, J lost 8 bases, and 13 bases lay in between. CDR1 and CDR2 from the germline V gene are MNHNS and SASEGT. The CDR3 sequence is CASSEAGSRGGYTF. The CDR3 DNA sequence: TGTGCCAGCAGTGAAGCGGGGAGCCGGGGAGGCTACACCTTC.

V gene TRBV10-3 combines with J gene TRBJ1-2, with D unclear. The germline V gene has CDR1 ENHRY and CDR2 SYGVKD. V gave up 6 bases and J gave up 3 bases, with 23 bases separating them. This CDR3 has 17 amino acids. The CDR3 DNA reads TGTGCCATCAGGAGCAACCTGCGGGCCATGGGAGACTATGGCTACACCTTC. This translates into CAIRSNLRAMGDYGYTF.

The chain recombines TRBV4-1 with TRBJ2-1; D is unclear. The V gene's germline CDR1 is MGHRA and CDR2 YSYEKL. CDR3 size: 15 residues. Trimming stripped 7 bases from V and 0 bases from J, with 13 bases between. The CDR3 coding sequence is TGCGCCAGCAAACCAAGAGAAAGCTCCTACAATGAGCAGTTCTTC. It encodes CASKPRESSYNEQFF.

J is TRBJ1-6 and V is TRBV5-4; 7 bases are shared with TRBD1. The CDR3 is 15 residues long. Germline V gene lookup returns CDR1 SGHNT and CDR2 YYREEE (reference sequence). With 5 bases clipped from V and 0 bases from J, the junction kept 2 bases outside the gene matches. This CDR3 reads CASRQGSSYNSPLHF. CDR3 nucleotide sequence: TGTGCCAGCAGACAGGGGAGCTCCTATAATTCACCCCTCCACTTT.

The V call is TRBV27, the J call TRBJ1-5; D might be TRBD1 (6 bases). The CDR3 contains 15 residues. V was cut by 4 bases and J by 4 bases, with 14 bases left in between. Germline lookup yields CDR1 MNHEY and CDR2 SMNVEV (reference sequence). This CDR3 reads CASSSFQGTNQPQHF. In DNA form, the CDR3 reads TGTGCCAGCAGTTCGTTCCAGGGGACAAATCAGCCCCAGCATTTT.

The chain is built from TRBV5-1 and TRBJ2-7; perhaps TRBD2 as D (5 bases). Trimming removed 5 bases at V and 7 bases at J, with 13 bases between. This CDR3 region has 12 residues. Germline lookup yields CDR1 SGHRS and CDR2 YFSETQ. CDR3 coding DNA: TGCGCCAGCAGGCTAGCCTTTAGTGAGCAGTACTTC. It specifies CASRLAFSEQYF.

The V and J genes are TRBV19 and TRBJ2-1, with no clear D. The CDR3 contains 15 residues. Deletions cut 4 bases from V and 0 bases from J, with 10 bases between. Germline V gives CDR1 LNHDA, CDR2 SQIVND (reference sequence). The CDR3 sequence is CASSTQVGSYNEQFF. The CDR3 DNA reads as TGTGCCAGTAGTACCCAGGTTGGCTCCTACAATGAGCAGTTCTTC.

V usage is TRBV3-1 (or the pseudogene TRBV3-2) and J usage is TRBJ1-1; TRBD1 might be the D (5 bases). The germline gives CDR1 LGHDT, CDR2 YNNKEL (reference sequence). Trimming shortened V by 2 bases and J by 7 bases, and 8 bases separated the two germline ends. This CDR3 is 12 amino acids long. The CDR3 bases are TGTGCCAGCAGCCAACAGGGCGGTGAAGCTTTCTTT. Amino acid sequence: CASSQQGGEAFF.

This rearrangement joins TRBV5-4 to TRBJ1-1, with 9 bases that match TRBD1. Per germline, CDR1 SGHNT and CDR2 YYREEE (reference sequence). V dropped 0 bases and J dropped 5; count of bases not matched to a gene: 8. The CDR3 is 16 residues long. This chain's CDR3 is CASSLGPDRGVTEAFF. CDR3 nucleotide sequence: TGTGCCAGCAGCTTGGGGCCGGACAGGGGAGTGACTGAAGCTTTCTTT.

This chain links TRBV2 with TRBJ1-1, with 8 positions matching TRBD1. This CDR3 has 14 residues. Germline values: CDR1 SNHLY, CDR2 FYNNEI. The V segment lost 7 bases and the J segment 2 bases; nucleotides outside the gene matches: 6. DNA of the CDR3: TGTGCCAGCAAGCACAGGGGGGAAAACACTGAAGCTTTCTTT. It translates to CASKHRGENTEAFF.

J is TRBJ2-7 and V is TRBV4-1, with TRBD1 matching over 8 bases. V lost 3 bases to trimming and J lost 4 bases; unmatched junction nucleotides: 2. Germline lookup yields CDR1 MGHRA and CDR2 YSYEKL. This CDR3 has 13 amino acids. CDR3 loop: CASSHGQGYEQYF. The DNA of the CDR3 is TGCGCCAGCAGCCACGGACAGGGATACGAGCAGTACTTC.

CDR3 nucleotide sequence: TGTTACGGACAGAAGAACACTGAAGCTTTCTTT. This sequence encodes CYGQKNTEAFF. The chain couples TRBV30 to TRBJ1-1; D might be TRBD1 (6 bases). This CDR3 has 11 residues. The germline gives CDR1 GTSNPN, CDR2 SVGIG (reference sequence).

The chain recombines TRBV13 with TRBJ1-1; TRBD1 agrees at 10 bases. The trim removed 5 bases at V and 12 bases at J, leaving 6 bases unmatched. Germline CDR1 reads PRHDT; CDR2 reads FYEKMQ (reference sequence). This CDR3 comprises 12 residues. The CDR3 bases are TGTGCCAGCAGCAACAGACAGGGGGCGACTTTCTTT. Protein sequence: CASSNRQGATFF.

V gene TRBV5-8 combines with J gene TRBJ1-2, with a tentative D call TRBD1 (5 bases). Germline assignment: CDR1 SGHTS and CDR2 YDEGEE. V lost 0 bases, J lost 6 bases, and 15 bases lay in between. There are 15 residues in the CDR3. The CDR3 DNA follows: TGTGCCAGCAGCTTGGTGGAGGGTTGGGGGAATGGCTACACCTTC. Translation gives CASSLVEGWGNGYTF.

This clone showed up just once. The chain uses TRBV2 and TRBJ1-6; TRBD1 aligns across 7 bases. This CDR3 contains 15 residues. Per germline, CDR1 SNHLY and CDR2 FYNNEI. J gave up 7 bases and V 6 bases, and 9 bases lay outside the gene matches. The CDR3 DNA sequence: TGTGCCAGCAGAAGCACCGGGACAGACAATTCACCCCTCCACTTT. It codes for CASRSTGTDNSPLHF.

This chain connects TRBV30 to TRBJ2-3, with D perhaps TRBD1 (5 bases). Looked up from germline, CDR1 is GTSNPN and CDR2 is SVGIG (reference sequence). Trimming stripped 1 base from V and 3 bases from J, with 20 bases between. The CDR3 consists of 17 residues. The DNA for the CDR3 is TGTGCCTGGAGTGCCTGGCTTGGGAAGGGGCTTACAGATACGCAGTATTTT. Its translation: CAWSAWLGKGLTDTQYF.

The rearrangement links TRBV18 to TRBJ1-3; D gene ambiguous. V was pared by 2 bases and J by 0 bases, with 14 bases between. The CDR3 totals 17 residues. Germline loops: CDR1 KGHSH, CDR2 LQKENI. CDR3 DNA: TGTGCCAGCTCACCAACTCTAGGCCGGAGCTCTGGAAACACCATATATTTT. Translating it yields CASSPTLGRSSGNTIYF.

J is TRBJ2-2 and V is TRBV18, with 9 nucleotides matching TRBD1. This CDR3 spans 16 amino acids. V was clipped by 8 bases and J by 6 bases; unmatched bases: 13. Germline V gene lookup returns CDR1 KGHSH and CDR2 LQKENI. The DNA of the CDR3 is TGTGCCAGCCGGAGCCGGGGGACAGGGTTGTCCGGGGAGCTGTTTTTT. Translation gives CASRSRGTGLSGELFF. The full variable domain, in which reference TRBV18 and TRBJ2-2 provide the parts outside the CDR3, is NAGVMQNPRHLVRRRGQEARLRCSPMKGHSHVYWYRQLPEEGLKFMVYLQKENIIDESGMPKERFSAEFPKEGPSILRIQQVVRGDSAAYFCASRSRGTGLSGELFFGEGSRLTVL.

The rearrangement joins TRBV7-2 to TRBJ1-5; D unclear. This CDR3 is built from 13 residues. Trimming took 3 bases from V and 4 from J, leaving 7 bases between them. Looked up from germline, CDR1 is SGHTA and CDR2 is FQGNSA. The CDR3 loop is CASSFAINQPQHF. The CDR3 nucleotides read TGTGCCAGCAGCTTCGCTATAAATCAGCCCCAGCATTTT.

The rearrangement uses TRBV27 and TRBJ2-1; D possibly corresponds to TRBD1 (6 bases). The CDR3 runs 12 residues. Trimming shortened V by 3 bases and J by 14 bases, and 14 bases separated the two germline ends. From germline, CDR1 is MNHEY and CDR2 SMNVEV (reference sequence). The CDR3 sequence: CASSFWGRGEFF. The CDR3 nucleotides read TGTGCCAGCAGTTTTTGGGGCAGGGGCGAGTTCTTC.

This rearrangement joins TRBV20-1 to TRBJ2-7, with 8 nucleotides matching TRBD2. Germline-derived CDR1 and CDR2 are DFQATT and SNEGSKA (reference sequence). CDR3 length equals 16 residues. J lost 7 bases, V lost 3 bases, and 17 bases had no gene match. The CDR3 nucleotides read TGCAGTGCTAGTGTATCGGGCAGGGTTTTAGCGGGGGAGCAGTACTTC. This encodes CSASVSGRVLAGEQYF.

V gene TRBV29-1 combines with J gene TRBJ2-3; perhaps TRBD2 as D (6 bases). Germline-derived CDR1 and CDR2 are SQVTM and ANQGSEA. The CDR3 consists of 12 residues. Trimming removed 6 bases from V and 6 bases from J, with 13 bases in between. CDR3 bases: TGCAGCGTAGGAGGGGCTAGGGATACGCAGTATTTT. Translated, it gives CSVGGARDTQYF.

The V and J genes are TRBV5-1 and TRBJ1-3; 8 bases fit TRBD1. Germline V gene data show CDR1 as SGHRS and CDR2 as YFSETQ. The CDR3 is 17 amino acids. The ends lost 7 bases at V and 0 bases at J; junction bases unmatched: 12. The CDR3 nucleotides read TGCGCCAGCCGGCGACAGGGGTTAACCGACTCTGGAAACACCATATATTTT. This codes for CASRRQGLTDSGNTIYF.

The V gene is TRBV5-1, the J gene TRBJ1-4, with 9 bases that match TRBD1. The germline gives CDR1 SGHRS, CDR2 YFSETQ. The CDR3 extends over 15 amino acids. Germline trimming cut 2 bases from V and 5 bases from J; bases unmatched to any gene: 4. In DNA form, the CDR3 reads TGCGCCAGCAGCTTACAGACAGGGGGGAATGAAAAACTGTTTTTT. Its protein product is CASSLQTGGNEKLFF.

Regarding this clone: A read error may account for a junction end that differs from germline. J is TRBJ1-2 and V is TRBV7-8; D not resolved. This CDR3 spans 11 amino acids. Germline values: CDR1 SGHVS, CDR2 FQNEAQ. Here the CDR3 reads CASSLVVEIYF. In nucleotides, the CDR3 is TGTGCCAGCAGCTTAGTAGTAGAAATATACTTC.

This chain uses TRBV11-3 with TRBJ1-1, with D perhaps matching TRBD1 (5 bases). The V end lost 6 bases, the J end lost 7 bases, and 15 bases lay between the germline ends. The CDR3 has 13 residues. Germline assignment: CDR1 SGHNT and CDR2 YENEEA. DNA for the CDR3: TGTGCCAGCAGTCTAACTCAGGGTGGTGAAGCTTTCTTT. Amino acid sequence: CASSLTQGGEAFF.

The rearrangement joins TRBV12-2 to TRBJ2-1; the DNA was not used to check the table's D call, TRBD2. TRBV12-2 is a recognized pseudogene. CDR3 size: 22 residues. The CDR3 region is CASRLVGCRSSKVLAGVWEQFF. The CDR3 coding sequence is TGTGCAAGTCGCTTAGTAGGGTGTAGGTCGTCAAAGGTCCTAGCGGGAGTGTGGGAGCAGTTCTTC.

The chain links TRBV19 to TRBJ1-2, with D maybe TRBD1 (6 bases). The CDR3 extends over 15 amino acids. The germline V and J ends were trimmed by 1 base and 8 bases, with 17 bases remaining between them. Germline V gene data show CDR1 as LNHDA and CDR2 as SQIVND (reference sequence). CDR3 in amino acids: CASSIGLTGSPGYTF. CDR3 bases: TGTGCCAGTAGTATAGGCCTGACAGGTTCCCCCGGCTACACCTTC.

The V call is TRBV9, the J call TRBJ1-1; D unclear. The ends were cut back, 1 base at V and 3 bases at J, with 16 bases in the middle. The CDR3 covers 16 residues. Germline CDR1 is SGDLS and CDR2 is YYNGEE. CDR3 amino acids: CASSVYARPGYTEAFF. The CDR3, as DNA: TGTGCCAGCAGCGTATATGCCCGACCGGGGTACACTGAAGCTTTCTTT.

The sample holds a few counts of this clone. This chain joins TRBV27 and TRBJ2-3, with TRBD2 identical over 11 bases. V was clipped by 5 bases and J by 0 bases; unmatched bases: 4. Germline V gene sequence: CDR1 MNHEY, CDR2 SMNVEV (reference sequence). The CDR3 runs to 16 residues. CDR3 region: CASSPRLAGSTDTQYF. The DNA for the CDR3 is TGTGCCAGCAGTCCCCGACTAGCGGGAAGCACAGATACGCAGTATTTT.

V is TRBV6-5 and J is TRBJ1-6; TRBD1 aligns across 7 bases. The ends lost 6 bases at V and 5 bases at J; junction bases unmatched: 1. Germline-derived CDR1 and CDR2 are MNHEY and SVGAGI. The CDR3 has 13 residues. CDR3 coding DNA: TGTGCCAGCAGCCAGGGGGATAATTCACCCCTCCACTTT. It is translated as CASSQGDNSPLHF.